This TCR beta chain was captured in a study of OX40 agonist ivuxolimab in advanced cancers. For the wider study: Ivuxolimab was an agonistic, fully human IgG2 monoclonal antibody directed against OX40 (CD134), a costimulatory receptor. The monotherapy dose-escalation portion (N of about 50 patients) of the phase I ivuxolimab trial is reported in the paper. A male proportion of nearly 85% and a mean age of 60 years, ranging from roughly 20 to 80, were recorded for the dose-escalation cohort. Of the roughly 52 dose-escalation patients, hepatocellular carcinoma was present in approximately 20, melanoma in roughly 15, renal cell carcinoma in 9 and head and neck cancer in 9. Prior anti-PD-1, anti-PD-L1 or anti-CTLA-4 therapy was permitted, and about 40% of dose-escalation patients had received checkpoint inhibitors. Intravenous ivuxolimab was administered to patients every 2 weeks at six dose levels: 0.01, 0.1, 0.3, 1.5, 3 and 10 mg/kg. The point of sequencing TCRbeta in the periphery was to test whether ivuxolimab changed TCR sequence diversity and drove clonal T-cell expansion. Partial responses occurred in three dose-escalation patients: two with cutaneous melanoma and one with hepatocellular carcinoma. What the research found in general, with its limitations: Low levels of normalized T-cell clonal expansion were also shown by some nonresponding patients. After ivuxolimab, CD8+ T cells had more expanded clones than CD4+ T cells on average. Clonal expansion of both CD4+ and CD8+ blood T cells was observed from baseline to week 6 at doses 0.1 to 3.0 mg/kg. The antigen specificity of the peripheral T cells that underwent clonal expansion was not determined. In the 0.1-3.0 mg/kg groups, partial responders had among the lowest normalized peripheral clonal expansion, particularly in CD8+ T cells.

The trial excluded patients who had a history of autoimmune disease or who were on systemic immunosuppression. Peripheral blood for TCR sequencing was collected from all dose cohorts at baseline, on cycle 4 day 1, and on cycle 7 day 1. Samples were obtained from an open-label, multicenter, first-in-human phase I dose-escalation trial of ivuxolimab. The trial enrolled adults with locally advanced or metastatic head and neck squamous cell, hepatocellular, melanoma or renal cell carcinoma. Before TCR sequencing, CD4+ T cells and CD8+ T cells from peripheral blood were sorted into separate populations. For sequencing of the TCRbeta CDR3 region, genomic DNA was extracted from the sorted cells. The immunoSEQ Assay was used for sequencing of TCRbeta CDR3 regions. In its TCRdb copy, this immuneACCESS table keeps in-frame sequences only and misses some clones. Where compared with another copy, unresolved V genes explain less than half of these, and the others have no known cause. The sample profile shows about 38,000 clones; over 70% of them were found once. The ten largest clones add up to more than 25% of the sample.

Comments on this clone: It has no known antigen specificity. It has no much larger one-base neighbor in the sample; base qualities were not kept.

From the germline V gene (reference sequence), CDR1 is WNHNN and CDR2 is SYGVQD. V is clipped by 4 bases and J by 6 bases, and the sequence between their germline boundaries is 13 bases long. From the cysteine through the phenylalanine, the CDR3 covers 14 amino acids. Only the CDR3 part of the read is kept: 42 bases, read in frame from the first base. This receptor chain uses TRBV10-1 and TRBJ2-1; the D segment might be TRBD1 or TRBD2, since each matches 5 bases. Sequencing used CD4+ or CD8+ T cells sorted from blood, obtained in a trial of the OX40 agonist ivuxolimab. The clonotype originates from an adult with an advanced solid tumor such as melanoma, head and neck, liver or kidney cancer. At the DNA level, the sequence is TGCGCCAGCAGTGTGAGGGCAGGGAGCAATGAGCAGTTCTTC. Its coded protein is CASSVRAGSNEQFF.